This T cell receptor (beta chain) was recovered during a study of molecular identifiers for immune sequencing clone quantification. Libraries of bulk TCR were made by previously described methods (with listed TCR primers). TCRdb re-analysed the PCR reads in MiXCR, keeping a single row per CDR3 protein. The top ten hold roughly 0.94% of the sample, which has more than 95,000 distinct CDR3 sequences, 20% to 25% seen once. Study-level findings and limits: Even with roughly 1 million naive cells present, spiked Jurkat TCR RNA from one cell was reportedly detectable.

With V trimmed by 6 bases and J by 2 bases, 8 bases remained unmatched. This CDR3 contains 15 residues. Germline V gives CDR1 LNHDA, CDR2 SQIVND (reference sequence). In the case of this clonotype: Its target is not known.

Sequencing used naive CD8+ T cells from blood, with Jurkat cell RNA spiked in. Sample subset: FACS-sorted CD8+CD4-CCR7+CD45RA+ naive T cells. The V gene is TRBV19, the J gene TRBJ2-3; 7 bases are a match to TRBD2. The receptor was isolated from a human donor in good health. Some libraries in this study had Jurkat cell RNA spiked in. The CDR3 is CASRASGETTDTQYF. The CDR3 nucleotides read TGTGCCAGTAGAGCCAGCGGGGAGACCACAGATACGCAGTATTTT.